A single sample gave rise to the 21 T cell receptor beta chains below, sequenced in a study of cytomegalovirus exposure and HLA in healthy donors. The PCR made use of 60 Vbeta and 13 Jbeta primers. The table came from immunoSEQ multiplex PCR; TCRdb's copy has only in-frame clones and leaves some out. The top ten clones hold roughly an eighth of a sample with some 100,000 clones, about 68% of them seen once. Sequencing used PBMCs. Receptors were obtained from a male donor in good health and CMV-seropositive.

This rearrangement joins TRBV18 to TRBJ1-5; D perhaps matches TRBD1 (5 bases). The V and J ends lost 5 bases and 6 bases respectively, with 14 bases between them. The CDR3 sequence is 14 residues long. Germline-derived CDR1 and CDR2 are KGHSH and LQKENI. CDR3 in amino acids: CASSARGEGQPQHF. The CDR3 DNA follows: TGTGCCAGCTCAGCACGGGGGGAGGGTCAGCCCCAGCATTTT.

This rearrangement joins TRBV7-2 to TRBJ2-1; 7 bases map to TRBD2. Germline V gene data show CDR1 as SGHTA and CDR2 as FQGNSA. The CDR3 has 17 amino acids. The V and J ends lost 5 bases and 4 bases, in that order; junction bases with no gene match: 14. CDR3 nucleotides: TGTGCCAGCAGCCCCCAGCCCGGGGGGTCACCATACAATGAGCAGTTCTTC. Translating gives CASSPQPGGSPYNEQFF.

The rearrangement links TRBV29-1 to TRBJ1-6, with 9 positions matching TRBD1. The germline V gene encodes CDR1 SQVTM and CDR2 ANQGSEA. The CDR3 is 13 residues long. V was clipped by 7 bases and J by 9 bases; unmatched bases: 7. The CDR3 here is CSAVTGGGSPLHF. Written as DNA, the CDR3 is TGCAGCGCCGTAACAGGGGGCGGTTCACCCCTCCACTTT.

V usage is TRBV27 and J usage is TRBJ1-2, with a possible D match to TRBD1 (6 bases). V lost 8 bases, J lost 3 bases, and 16 bases lay in between. Germline CDR1 and CDR2: MNHEY and SMNVEV (reference sequence). The CDR3 length is 14 residues. CDR3: CASRYMGADYGYTF. The CDR3 region has the DNA TGTGCCAGCCGGTATATGGGGGCTGACTATGGCTACACCTTC.

The genes are TRBV7-9 and TRBJ1-4, with a tentative D call TRBD1 (5 bases). Trimming took 5 bases from V and 15 from J, leaving 16 bases between them. The germline V gene has CDR1 SEHNR and CDR2 FQNEAQ (reference sequence). The CDR3 totals 12 residues. CDR3 sequence: CASSQAGTRMFF. For the CDR3, the DNA is TGTGCCAGCAGCCAGGCCGGGACTAGAATGTTTTTT.

This clone was seen more than once but under ten times. V is TRBV4-2 and J is TRBJ2-1; D might be TRBD2 (5 bases). Germline V gene lookup returns CDR1 LGHNA and CDR2 YNFKEQ. V lost 1 base to trimming and J lost 8 bases, with 18 bases between them. The CDR3 totals 16 residues. Here the CDR3 reads CASSQVVGLFRYEQFF. CDR3 bases: TGTGCCAGCAGCCAAGTGGTCGGACTGTTCCGTTATGAGCAGTTCTTC.

V is TRBV13 and J is TRBJ1-2; D may be TRBD1 (5 bases). Germline V lookup: CDR1 PRHDT, CDR2 FYEKMQ (reference sequence). There are 14 residues in the CDR3. The V end lost 5 bases, the J end lost 3 bases, and 13 bases lay between the germline ends. The CDR3 coding sequence is TGTGCCAGCAGCCTCCGGGGGTCTTACTATGGCTACACCTTC. Amino acids: CASSLRGSYYGYTF.

The V and J genes are TRBV5-4 and TRBJ2-5, with 11 bases that match TRBD2. The trim removed 7 bases at V and 3 bases at J, leaving 8 bases unmatched. The V gene's germline CDR1 is SGHNT and CDR2 YYREEE (reference sequence). CDR3 length: 15 amino acids. The DNA for the CDR3 is TGTGCCAGCCGAACCGGGACTAGCGGTAAAGAGACCCAGTACTTC. It is translated as CASRTGTSGKETQYF.

The chain carries TRBV7-3 and TRBJ2-7; TRBD1 is a possible D gene (5 bases). Trimming cost V 2 bases and J 2 bases, with 13 bases left between them. The V gene's germline CDR1 is SGHTA and CDR2 FQGTGA. This CDR3 is 15 amino acids long. CDR3 DNA sequence: TGTGCCAGCAGCTTACGGCAGGGATGGCCCTACGAGCAGTACTTC. Its protein product is CASSLRQGWPYEQYF.

The chain has TRBV6-4 and TRBJ1-1; 7 bases agree with TRBD1. Germline V lookup: CDR1 MRHNA, CDR2 SNTAGT. CDR3 length: 15 amino acids. V lost 1 base, J lost 7 bases, and 9 bases stayed unmatched. CDR3 sequence: CASSDLVGRGREAFF. In DNA form, the CDR3 reads TGTGCCAGCAGTGACTTAGTCGGAAGGGGGCGTGAAGCTTTCTTT.

V gene TRBV18 combines with J gene TRBJ1-4; D uncertain. The CDR3 is 14 amino acids. V was pared by 0 bases and J by 8 bases, with 10 bases between. CDR1 and CDR2 (germline): KGHSH, LQKENI. CDR3 residues: CASSPPSQREKLFF. CDR3 nucleotides: TGTGCCAGCTCACCACCGTCCCAGCGGGAAAAACTGTTTTTT.

V and J are TRBV19 and TRBJ1-2; possibly TRBD1 for D (5 bases). The V and J ends lost 4 bases and 5 bases respectively, with 14 bases between them. CDR3 length: 14 amino acids. Germline CDR1 reads LNHDA; CDR2 reads SQIVND (reference sequence). CDR3 residues: CASSNPGVEYGYTF. Here the CDR3 DNA reads TGTGCCAGTAGTAACCCGGGGGTTGAGTATGGCTACACCTTC.

The V call is TRBV28, the J call TRBJ1-2; D is unresolved. The CDR3 extends over 12 amino acids. With 8 bases removed from V and 6 bases from J, the gap between germline ends came to 13 bases. Germline-derived CDR1 and CDR2 are MDHEN and SYDVKM. The CDR3 coding sequence is TGTGCCAGCCAAGCAGTGGCGGATGGCTACACCTTC. This gives the protein CASQAVADGYTF.

V usage is TRBV18 and J usage is TRBJ1-6; 11 positions agree with TRBD1. The CDR3 consists of 19 residues. From germline, CDR1 is KGHSH and CDR2 LQKENI. The trim removed 3 bases at V and 8 bases at J, leaving 15 bases unmatched. Written as DNA, the CDR3 is TGTGCCAGCTCACCGACCTTCAGGACAGGGGGCAATTTAGATTCACCCCTCCACTTT. Amino acids: CASSPTFRTGGNLDSPLHF.

The rearrangement joins TRBV2 to TRBJ2-1; TRBD2 aligns across 11 bases. J was trimmed by 16 bases and V by 1 base; bases with no gene match: 9. CDR1 and CDR2 from the germline V gene are SNHLY and FYNNEI. The CDR3 length is 14 residues. CDR3: CASSEVLAGGPEFF. The CDR3 DNA reads TGTGCCAGCAGTGAAGTGCTAGCGGGGGGCCCAGAATTCTTC.

The chain joins TRBV7-6 to TRBJ2-6; 10 positions match TRBD1. J was trimmed by 1 base and V by 4 bases; bases with no gene match: 4. The CDR3 is 17 amino acids. Germline-derived CDR1 and CDR2 are SGHVS and FNYEAQ. CDR3 nucleotides: TGTGCCAGCAGCTCGGGGACAGGGGAATCTGGGGCCAACGTCCTGACTTTC. The encoded protein is CASSSGTGESGANVLTF.

The chain uses TRBV9 and TRBJ1-5, with D possibly matching TRBD1 (6 bases). Trimming took 3 bases from V and 3 from J, leaving 10 bases between them. Germline values: CDR1 SGDLS, CDR2 YYNGEE. The CDR3 consists of 14 residues. CDR3 nucleotides: TGTGCCAGCAGCGCACAGGGTTTCAATCAGCCCCAGCATTTT. This sequence encodes CASSAQGFNQPQHF.

The gene calls are TRBV2 and TRBJ2-3; possibly TRBD2 for D (6 bases). CDR3 length equals 13 residues. The V gene's germline CDR1 is SNHLY and CDR2 FYNNEI. V was clipped by 4 bases and J by 6 bases, with 11 bases between them. The CDR3, as DNA: TGTGCCAGCAGTGCCGGGGCGGGGGATACGCAGTATTTT. As protein: CASSAGAGDTQYF. The complete variable domain, with remaining parts taken from reference TRBV2 and TRBJ2-3, reads EPEVTQTPSHQVTQMGQEVILRCVPISNHLYFYWYRQILGQKVEFLVSFYNNEISEKSEIFDDQFSVERPDGSNFTLKIRSTKLEDSAMYFCASSAGAGDTQYFGPGTRLTVL.

The V gene is TRBV5-1, the J gene TRBJ2-6; D remains unclear. Germline CDR1 is SGHRS and CDR2 is YFSETQ. The CDR3 is made up of 14 amino acids. With 0 bases removed from V and 4 bases from J, the gap between germline ends came to 5 bases. CDR3 nucleotides: TGCGCCAGCAGCTTGGACTCCGGGGCCAACGTCCTGACTTTC. The encoded protein is CASSLDSGANVLTF.

In regard to this clone: Different DNA sequences within this sample yield the same CDR3. The chain links TRBV5-1 to TRBJ1-2; D call uncertain. The CDR3 contains 13 residues. Germline CDR1 SGHRS, CDR2 YFSETQ. V was shortened by 0 bases and J by 2 bases, with 5 bases between the two germline ends. The CDR3: CASSLDSNYGYTF. The DNA of the CDR3 is TGCGCCAGCAGCTTGGACAGCAACTATGGCTACACCTTC. Based on the CDR3 plus reference TRBV5-1 and TRBJ1-2, the full variable domain is KAGVTQTPRYLIKTRGQQVTLSCSPISGHRSVSWYQQTPGQGLQFLFEYFSETQRNKGNFPGRFSGRQFSNSRSEMNVSTLELGDSALYLCASSLDSNYGYTFGSGTRLTVV.

This clone was observed a handful of times. This chain joins TRBV29-1 and TRBJ2-1; D may be TRBD1 (5 bases). The CDR3 is made up of 16 amino acids. With 5 bases removed from V and 0 bases from J, the gap between germline ends came to 17 bases. Germline lookup yields CDR1 SQVTM and CDR2 ANQGSEA. CDR3 bases: TGCAGCGTTAACGCCAGGGCCCGGGTCTCCTACAATGAGCAGTTCTTC. Protein: CSVNARARVSYNEQFF.